This TCR beta chain was sequenced during a study of blood T cell repertoires in COVID-19. About the research overall: Specimens from acute and convalescent COVID-19 originated in the United States, Italy and Spain. T cells, B-cell-depleted T cells, or PBMCs supplied cDNA or gDNA.

In the original processing: Amplification from reference gene primers served as the basis for estimated nucleated cell counts. Libraries were prepared by immunoSEQ multiplex PCR; TCRdb keeps only in-frame clonotypes and omits some of them. The V and J calls and the clone size are those of that table, but D and trimming were determined from the DNA. The data contain some 96,000 clones, approximately 80% of them singletons. The V gene's germline CDR1 is LNHDA and CDR2 SQIVND (reference sequence). The junction had 1 base not matched to a gene; V was cut back by 3 bases and J by 8 bases. This CDR3 has 13 residues.

The chain carries TRBV19 and TRBJ1-6; TRBD1 agrees at 7 bases. Specimen: peripheral blood. This clonotype originated in a woman in her sixties or seventies with acute or convalescent COVID-19. The CDR3 loop reads CASSIDRDSPLHF. CDR3 nucleotides: TGTGCCAGTAGTATCGACAGGGATTCACCCCTCCACTTT. The entire variable domain, with the rest obtained from reference TRBV19 and TRBJ1-6, is as follows: DGGITQSPKYLFRKEGQNVTLSCEQNLNHDAMYWYRQDPGQGLRLIYYSQIVNDFQKGDIAEGYSVSREKKESFPLTVTSAQKNPTAFYLCASSIDRDSPLHFGNGTRLTVT.